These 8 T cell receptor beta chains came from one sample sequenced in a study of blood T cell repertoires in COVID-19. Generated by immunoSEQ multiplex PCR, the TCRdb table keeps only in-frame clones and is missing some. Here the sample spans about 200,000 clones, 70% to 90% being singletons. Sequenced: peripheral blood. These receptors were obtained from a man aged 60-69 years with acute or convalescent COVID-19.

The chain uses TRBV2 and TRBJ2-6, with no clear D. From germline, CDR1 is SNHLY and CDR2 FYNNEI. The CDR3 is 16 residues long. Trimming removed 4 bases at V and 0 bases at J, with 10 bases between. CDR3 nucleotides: TGTGCCAGCAGTGGAGCGACAATCTCTGGGGCCAACGTCCTGACTTTC. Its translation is CASSGATISGANVLTF.

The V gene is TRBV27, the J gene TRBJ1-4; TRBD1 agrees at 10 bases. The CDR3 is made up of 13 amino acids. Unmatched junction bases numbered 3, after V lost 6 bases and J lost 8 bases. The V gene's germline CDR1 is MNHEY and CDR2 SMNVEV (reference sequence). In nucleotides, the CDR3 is TGTGCCAGCAGGACAGGGGGCGGGGAAAAACTGTTTTTT. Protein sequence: CASRTGGGEKLFF.

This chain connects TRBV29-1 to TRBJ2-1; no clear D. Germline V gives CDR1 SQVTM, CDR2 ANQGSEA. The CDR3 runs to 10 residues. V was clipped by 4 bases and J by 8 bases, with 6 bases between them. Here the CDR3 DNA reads TGCAGCGTTGTTTTCGATGAGCAGTTCTTC. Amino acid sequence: CSVVFDEQFF.

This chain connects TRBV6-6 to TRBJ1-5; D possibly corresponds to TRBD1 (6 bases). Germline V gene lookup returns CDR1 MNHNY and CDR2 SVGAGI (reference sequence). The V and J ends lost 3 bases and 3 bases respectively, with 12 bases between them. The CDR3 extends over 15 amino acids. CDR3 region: CASSYGGAANQPQHF. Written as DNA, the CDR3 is TGTGCCAGCAGTTATGGGGGGGCGGCCAATCAGCCCCAGCATTTT.

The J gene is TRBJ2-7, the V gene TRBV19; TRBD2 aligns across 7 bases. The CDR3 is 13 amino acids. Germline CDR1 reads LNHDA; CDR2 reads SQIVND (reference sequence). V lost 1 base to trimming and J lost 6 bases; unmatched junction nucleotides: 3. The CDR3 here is CASSIAGGPEQYF. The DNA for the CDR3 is TGTGCCAGTAGTATAGCGGGAGGCCCCGAGCAGTACTTC.

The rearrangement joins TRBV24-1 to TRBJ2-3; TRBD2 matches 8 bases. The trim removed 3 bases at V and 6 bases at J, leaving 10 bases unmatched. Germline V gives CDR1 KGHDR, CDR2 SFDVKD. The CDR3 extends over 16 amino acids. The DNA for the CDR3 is TGTGCCACCAGTGATGCCGGGACTAGGATTACCGATACGCAGTATTTT. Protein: CATSDAGTRITDTQYF.

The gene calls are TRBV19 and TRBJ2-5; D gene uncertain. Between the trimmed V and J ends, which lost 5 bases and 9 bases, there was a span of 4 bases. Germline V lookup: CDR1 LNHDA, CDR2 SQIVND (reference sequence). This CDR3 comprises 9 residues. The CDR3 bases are TGTGCCAGTAGTCGGGCCCAGTACTTC. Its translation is CASSRAQYF.

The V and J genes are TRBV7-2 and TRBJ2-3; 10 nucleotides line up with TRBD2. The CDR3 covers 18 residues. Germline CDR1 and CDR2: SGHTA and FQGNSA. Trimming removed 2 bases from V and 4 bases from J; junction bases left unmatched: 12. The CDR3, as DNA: TGTGCCAGCAGCTTACGAGTAGCGGGAGGCACCTCCGCAGATACGCAGTATTTT. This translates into CASSLRVAGGTSADTQYF.